The source of this T cell receptor (beta chain) is a study of cytomegalovirus exposure and HLA in healthy donors. Both 60 Vbeta primers and 13 Jbeta primers went into the PCR. The data were produced by immunoSEQ multiplex PCR, yet TCRdb's version contains in-frame clones alone and is incomplete. The sample holds roughly 140,000 clones; approximately 80% are singletons and the top ten take approximately 5.1%. Study-wide results and caveats: Previous analysis showed most TCR beta V segments were productive about 90% or about 30% of the time. An analysis was carried out later, and it reportedly showed fewer N-insertions in an Asian-associated ancestry cluster than the approximately 670-donor mean. TCR beta sequences reportedly predicted most subjects' HLA-A and HLA-B alleles accurately.

The CDR3 totals 14 residues. The ends were cut back, 6 bases at V and 1 base at J, with 12 bases in the middle. Germline V lookup: CDR1 SGHTA, CDR2 FQGNSA. Concerning this clone: Its cognate antigen is unknown.

Unrecorded immune exposure was likely among donors, who were nominally healthy when sampled. The source is a male donor in good health and CMV-seronegative. The chain is built from TRBV7-2 and TRBJ1-1; maybe TRBD1 (5 bases). Sample: PBMCs. The CDR3: CASSFSTANTEAFF. The CDR3, as DNA: TGTGCCAGCAGTTTCTCGACAGCGAACACTGAAGCTTTCTTT.